These T cell receptor beta chains were read from a single sample in a study of blood T cell repertoires in COVID-19. Method: immunoSEQ multiplex PCR; TCRdb's copy keeps in-frame clones and lacks some. The sample gives roughly 280,000 clones, roughly 86% of which show up once; over 9% is in the top ten. The sequenced sample was peripheral blood. The origin of the receptors is a woman aged 30 to 39 with COVID-19, enrolled during active disease. The CDR3 runs from the conserved cysteine through the conserved F or W. D genes are given only for firm matches. Clone sizes are given selectively: once, few, many, or a class where the clone is expanded.

>TRBV5-4|-|-|TRBJ1-4
CASSTTGVNEKLFF
TGTGCCAGCTCAACCACAGGAGTCAATGAAAAACTGTTTTTT
>TRBV3-1/TRBV3-2|-|-|TRBJ1-1
CASSQNRQTEAFF
TGTGCCAGCAGCCAAAACCGACAGACTGAAGCTTTCTTT
>TRBV19|-|-|TRBJ1-5
CASSVPGGLANQPQHF
TGTGCCAGTAGTGTCCCCGGGGGGCTCGCCAATCAGCCCCAGCATTTT
>TRBV9|-|TRBD2|TRBJ2-7
CASSAGLVSYEQYF
TGTGCCAGCAGCGCGGGACTAGTGTCCTACGAGCAGTACTTC
>TRBV10-1|-|-|TRBJ1-5
CASSASINQPQHF
TGCGCCAGCAGTGCCAGTATCAATCAGCCCCAGCATTTT
>TRBV9|-|TRBD1|TRBJ2-3
CASSPRTGMTDTQYF
TGTGCCAGCAGCCCCAGGACAGGGATGACAGATACGCAGTATTTT
>TRBV6-6|-|-|TRBJ2-7
CASSYSTSGQGHEQYF
TGTGCCAGCAGTTATAGCACCTCCGGGCAGGGCCACGAGCAGTACTTC
>TRBV15|-|-|TRBJ1-3
CATSRVGGAGNTIYF
TGTGCCACCAGCAGAGTGGGGGGTGCTGGAAACACCATATATTTT
>TRBV19|-|-|TRBJ1-5
CASSMAGGSNQPQHF
TGTGCCAGTAGTATGGCCGGGGGTAGCAATCAGCCCCAGCATTTT
>TRBV6-5|-|-|TRBJ2-7
CASRSGPEQYF
TGTGCCAGCAGATCGGGTCCCGAGCAGTACTTC
>TRBV9|once|TRBD1|TRBJ1-6
CASSWGQGNSPLHF
TGTGCCAGCAGCTGGGGACAGGGGAATTCACCCCTCCACTTT
>TRBV2|-|-|TRBJ2-3
CASRWRGTDTQYF
TGTGCCAGCAGATGGCGGGGCACAGATACGCAGTATTTT
>TRBV11-2|-|-|TRBJ2-7
CASSLLHTPTYEQYF
TGTGCCAGCAGCTTACTCCACACACCCACCTACGAGCAGTACTTC
>TRBV10-3|-|-|TRBJ2-7
CAISDPGEGYEQYF
TGTGCCATCAGTGATCCGGGAGAGGGCTACGAGCAGTACTTC
>TRBV29-1|-|TRBD2|TRBJ2-1
CSVEFEREGREQFF
TGCAGCGTTGAATTCGAGCGGGAGGGCCGTGAGCAGTTCTTC
>TRBV12-3/TRBV12-4|few|TRBD1|TRBJ1-5
CASSDRGNQPQHF
TGTGCCAGCAGTGACAGGGGCAATCAGCCCCAGCATTTT
>TRBV6-5|-|-|TRBJ2-7
CASRINRGGLNEQYF
TGTGCCAGCAGGATCAACAGGGGAGGACTGAACGAGCAGTACTTC
>TRBV20-1|-|-|TRBJ2-5
CSAGPETQYF
TGCAGTGCTGGCCCAGAGACCCAGTACTTC
>TRBV14|-|-|TRBJ2-7
CASSQDRWGGAYEQYF
TGTGCCAGCAGCCAAGATCGATGGGGGGGCGCCTACGAGCAGTACTTC
>TRBV6-2/TRBV6-3|-|-|TRBJ2-1
CASSLDSNEQFF
TGTGCCAGCAGTCTAGATTCCAATGAGCAGTTCTTC
>TRBV10-1|-|TRBD1|TRBJ2-2
CASSERDRAPGELFF
TGCGCCAGCAGTGAGAGGGACAGGGCTCCCGGGGAGCTGTTTTTT
>TRBV29-1|-|TRBD2|TRBJ2-7
CSVGAGYEQYF
TGCAGCGTCGGAGCGGGATACGAGCAGTACTTC
>TRBV2|-|TRBD1|TRBJ1-2
CASSERGQDYGYTF
TGTGCCAGCAGTGAAAGGGGACAGGACTATGGCTACACCTTC
>TRBV6-6|-|TRBD1|TRBJ2-7
CASSYRDRIDEQYF
TGTGCCAGCAGTTACCGGGACAGGATCGACGAGCAGTACTTC
>TRBV10-2|few|-|TRBJ2-1
CASTGTWPNEQFF
TGCGCCTCTACCGGGACTTGGCCCAATGAGCAGTTCTTC
>TRBV10-3|-|TRBD1|TRBJ2-7
CAISEGGTGSVEQYF
TGTGCCATCAGTGAGGGTGGGACAGGGTCTGTCGAGCAGTACTTC
>TRBV4-3|-|TRBD1|TRBJ1-2
CASSLSTSGQANYGYTF
TGCGCCAGCAGCCTTTCTACCTCCGGACAGGCTAACTATGGCTACACCTTC
>TRBV2|-|TRBD1|TRBJ1-5
CASSPTGDNQPQHF
TGTGCCAGCAGTCCGACAGGGGACAATCAGCCCCAGCATTTT
>TRBV19|-|-|TRBJ1-3
CASSSGHYSGNTIYF
TGTGCCAGTAGTTCGGGACATTACTCTGGAAACACCATATATTTT
>TRBV7-2|once|-|TRBJ2-1
CASSLVSGLGGGNEQFF
TGTGCCAGCAGCTTAGTGTCGGGACTAGGGGGCGGGAATGAGCAGTTCTTC
>TRBV19|-|TRBD2|TRBJ2-7
CASSMGLAGPYEQYF
TGTGCCAGTAGTATGGGTCTAGCGGGACCCTACGAGCAGTACTTC
>TRBV19|-|TRBD2|TRBJ2-7
CASSRASSGIDEQYF
TGTGCCAGTAGCCGGGCTTCTAGCGGGATTGACGAGCAGTACTTC
>TRBV29-1|-|TRBD1|TRBJ2-5
CSVGPPGQGVETQYF
TGCAGCGTTGGGCCCCCGGGACAGGGAGTCGAGACCCAGTACTTC
>TRBV19|-|TRBD2|TRBJ2-3
CASSIPRTRGGADTQYF
TGTGCCAGTAGTATACCCCGGACCCGGGGAGGGGCAGATACGCAGTATTTT
>TRBV7-8|-|-|TRBJ1-3
CASSPNSLSIYF
TGTGCCAGCAGCCCGAACAGCCTTTCCATATATTTT
>TRBV28|once|-|TRBJ2-7
CASTSGTYEQYF
TGTGCCAGCACGAGCGGCACCTACGAGCAGTACTTC
>TRBV27|-|-|TRBJ1-4
CASSSVGQHEKLFF
TGTGCCAGCAGTTCCGTTGGACAGCATGAAAAACTGTTTTTT
>TRBV5-1|-|-|TRBJ2-7
CASSGQGYYEQYF
TGCGCCAGCAGCGGGCAGGGGTACTACGAGCAGTACTTC
>TRBV6-5|-|-|TRBJ2-2
CASSRTTNTGELFF
TGTGCCAGCAGCCGGACAACGAACACCGGGGAGCTGTTTTTT
>TRBV7-3|once|TRBD2|TRBJ2-7
CASSASGSGEQYF
TGTGCCAGCAGCGCTAGCGGGAGTGGGGAGCAGTACTTC
>TRBV5-6|-|-|TRBJ1-4
CASSLGTNEKLFF
TGTGCCAGCAGCTTGGGGACAAATGAAAAACTGTTTTTT
>TRBV3-1/TRBV3-2|-|TRBD2|TRBJ2-5
CASGRARETQYF
TGTGCCAGCGGGAGGGCCAGGGAGACCCAGTACTTC
>TRBV30|-|TRBD1|TRBJ2-1
CAWSLTGKGDEQFF
TGTGCCTGGAGTTTGACAGGGAAAGGGGATGAGCAGTTCTTC
>TRBV11-2|-|TRBD1|TRBJ1-4
CASSLVQGATNEKLFF
TGTGCCAGCAGCTTAGTACAGGGGGCAACTAATGAAAAACTGTTTTTT
>TRBV5-1|once|TRBD2|TRBJ2-1
CASSKGLAVTNEQFF
TGCGCCAGCAGCAAGGGACTAGCGGTAACCAATGAGCAGTTCTTC
>TRBV5-1|-|-|TRBJ2-7
CASSPPKSSYEQYF
TGCGCCAGCAGCCCTCCTAAGAGCTCCTACGAGCAGTACTTC
>TRBV20-1|-|-|TRBJ1-1
CSAGAEEAFF
TGCAGTGCGGGGGCAGAGGAAGCTTTCTTT
>TRBV28|-|TRBD1|TRBJ2-5
CASSLWTGGETQYF
TGTGCCAGCAGTTTATGGACAGGGGGAGAGACCCAGTACTTC
>TRBV3-1/TRBV3-2|-|TRBD2|TRBJ2-2
CASSQEGLAAGELFF
TGTGCCAGCAGCCAAGAGGGGCTAGCGGCCGGGGAGCTGTTTTTT
>TRBV27|-|-|TRBJ1-1
CASRAGVMNTEAFF
TGTGCCAGCAGGGCGGGAGTTATGAACACTGAAGCTTTCTTT
>TRBV6-2/TRBV6-3|-|TRBD1|TRBJ1-5
CASSVTGAFQPQHF
TGTGCCAGCAGTGTAACAGGGGCCTTCCAGCCCCAGCATTTT
>TRBV28|-|TRBD1|TRBJ2-7
CASSSQTGNIHEQYF
TGTGCCAGCAGTTCCCAGACAGGGAACATCCACGAGCAGTACTTC